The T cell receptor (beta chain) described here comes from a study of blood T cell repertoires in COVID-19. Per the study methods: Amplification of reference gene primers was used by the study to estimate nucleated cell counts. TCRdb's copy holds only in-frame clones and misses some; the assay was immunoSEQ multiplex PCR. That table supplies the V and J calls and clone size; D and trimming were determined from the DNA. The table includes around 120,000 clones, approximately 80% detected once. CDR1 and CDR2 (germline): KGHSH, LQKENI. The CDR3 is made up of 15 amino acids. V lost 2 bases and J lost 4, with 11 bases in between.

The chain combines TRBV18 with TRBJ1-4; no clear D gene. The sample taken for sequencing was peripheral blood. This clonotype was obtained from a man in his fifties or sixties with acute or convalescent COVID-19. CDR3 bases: TGTGCCAGCTCACCAACCGGGATTCATAATGAAAAACTGTTTTTT. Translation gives CASSPTGIHNEKLFF.